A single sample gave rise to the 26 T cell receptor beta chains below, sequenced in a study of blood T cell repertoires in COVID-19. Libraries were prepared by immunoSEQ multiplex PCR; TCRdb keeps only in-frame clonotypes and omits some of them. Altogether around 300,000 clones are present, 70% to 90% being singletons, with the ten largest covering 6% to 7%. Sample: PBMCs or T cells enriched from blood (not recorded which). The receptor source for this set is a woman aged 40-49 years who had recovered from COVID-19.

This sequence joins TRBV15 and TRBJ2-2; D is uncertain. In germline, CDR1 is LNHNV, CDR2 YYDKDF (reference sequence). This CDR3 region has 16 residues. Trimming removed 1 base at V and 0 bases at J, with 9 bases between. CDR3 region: CATSRGVLANTGELFF. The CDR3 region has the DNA TGTGCCACCAGCAGAGGAGTCCTAGCGAACACCGGGGAGCTGTTTTTT. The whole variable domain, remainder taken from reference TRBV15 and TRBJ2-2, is DAMVIQNPRYQVTQFGKPVTLSCSQTLNHNVMYWYQQKSSQAPKLLFHYYDKDFNNEADTPDNFQSRRPNTSFCFLDIRSPGLGDTAMYLCATSRGVLANTGELFFGEGSRLTVL.

CDR3 nucleotides: TGTGCCAGCAGTAATCAGGGGGCGTTCAGCTATGGCTACACCTTC. Translated: CASSNQGAFSYGYTF. The chain employs TRBV6-5 and TRBJ1-2, with 8 bases lining up with TRBD1. The CDR3 is 15 amino acids. Germline V gene lookup returns CDR1 MNHEY and CDR2 SVGAGI. V dropped 5 bases and J dropped 4; count of bases not matched to a gene: 9.

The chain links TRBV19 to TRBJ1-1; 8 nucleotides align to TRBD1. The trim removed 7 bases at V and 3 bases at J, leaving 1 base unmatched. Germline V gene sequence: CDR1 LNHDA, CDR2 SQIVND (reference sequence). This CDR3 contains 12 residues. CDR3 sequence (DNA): TGTGCCAGTAAGGACAGGGACACTGAAGCTTTCTTT. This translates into CASKDRDTEAFF.

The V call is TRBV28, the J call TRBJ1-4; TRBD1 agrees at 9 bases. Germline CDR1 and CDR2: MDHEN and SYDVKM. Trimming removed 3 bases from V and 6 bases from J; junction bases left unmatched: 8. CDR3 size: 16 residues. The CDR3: CASSLAAGQGYEKLFF. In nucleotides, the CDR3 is TGTGCCAGCAGTTTGGCTGCGGGACAGGGTTATGAAAAACTGTTTTTT.

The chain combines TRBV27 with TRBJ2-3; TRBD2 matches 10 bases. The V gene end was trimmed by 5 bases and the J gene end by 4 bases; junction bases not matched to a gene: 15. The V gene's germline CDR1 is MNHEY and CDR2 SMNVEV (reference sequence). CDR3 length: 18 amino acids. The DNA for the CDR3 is TGTGCCAGCAGTCCGGCCCTACGAAAGCGGGAGGGCCCAGATACGCAGTATTTT. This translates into CASSPALRKREGPDTQYF.

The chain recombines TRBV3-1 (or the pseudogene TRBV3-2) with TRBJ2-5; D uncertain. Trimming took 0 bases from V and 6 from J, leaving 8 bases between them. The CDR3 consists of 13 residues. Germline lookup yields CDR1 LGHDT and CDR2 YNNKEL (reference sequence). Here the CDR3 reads CASSQEGVQTQYF. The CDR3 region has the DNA TGTGCCAGCAGCCAAGAGGGCGTTCAGACCCAGTACTTC.

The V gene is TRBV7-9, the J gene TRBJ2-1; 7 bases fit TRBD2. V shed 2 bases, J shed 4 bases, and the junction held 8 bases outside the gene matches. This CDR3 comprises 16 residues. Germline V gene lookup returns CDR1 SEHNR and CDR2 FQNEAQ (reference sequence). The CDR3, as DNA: TGTGCCAGCAGCTTACTTGGCGGGAGTTCTTACAATGAGCAGTTCTTC. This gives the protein CASSLLGGSSYNEQFF.

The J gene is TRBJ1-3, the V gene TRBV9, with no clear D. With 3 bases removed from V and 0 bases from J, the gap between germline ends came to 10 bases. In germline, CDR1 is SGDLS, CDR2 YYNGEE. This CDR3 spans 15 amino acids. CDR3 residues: CASSAGSSSGNTIYF. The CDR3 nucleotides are TGTGCCAGCAGCGCGGGATCGAGCTCTGGAAACACCATATATTTT.

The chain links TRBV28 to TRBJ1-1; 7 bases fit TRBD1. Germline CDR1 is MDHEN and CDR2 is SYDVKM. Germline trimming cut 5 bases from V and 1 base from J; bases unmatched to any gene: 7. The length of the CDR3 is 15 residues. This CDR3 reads CASSPMGQPNTEAFF. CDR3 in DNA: TGTGCCAGCAGTCCTATGGGACAGCCGAACACTGAAGCTTTCTTT.

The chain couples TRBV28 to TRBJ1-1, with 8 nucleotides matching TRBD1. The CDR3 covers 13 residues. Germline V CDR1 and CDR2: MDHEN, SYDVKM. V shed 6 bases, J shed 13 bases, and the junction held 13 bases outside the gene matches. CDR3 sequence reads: CASSPRPSTGGFF. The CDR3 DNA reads TGTGCCAGCAGCCCAAGGCCCTCCACAGGGGGTTTCTTT.

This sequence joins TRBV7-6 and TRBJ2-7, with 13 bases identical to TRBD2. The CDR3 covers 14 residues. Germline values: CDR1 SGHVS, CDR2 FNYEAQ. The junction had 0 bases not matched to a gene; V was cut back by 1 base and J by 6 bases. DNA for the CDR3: TGTGCCAGCAGCTTAGGACTAGCGGGAGGCGAGCAGTACTTC. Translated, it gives CASSLGLAGGEQYF.

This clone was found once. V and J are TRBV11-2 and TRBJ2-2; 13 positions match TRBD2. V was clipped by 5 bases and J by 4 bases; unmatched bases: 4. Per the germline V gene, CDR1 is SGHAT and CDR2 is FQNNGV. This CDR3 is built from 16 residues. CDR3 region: CASSRGLAGVTGELFF. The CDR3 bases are TGTGCCAGCAGCCGAGGACTAGCGGGAGTCACCGGGGAGCTGTTTTTT.

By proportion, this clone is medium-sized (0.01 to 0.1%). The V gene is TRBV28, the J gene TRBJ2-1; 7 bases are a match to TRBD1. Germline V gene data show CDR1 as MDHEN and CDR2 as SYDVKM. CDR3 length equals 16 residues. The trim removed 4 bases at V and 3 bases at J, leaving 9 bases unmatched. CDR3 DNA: TGTGCCAGCAGTTCACGACAGGGTGAAAACTACAATGAGCAGTTCTTC. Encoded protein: CASSSRQGENYNEQFF.

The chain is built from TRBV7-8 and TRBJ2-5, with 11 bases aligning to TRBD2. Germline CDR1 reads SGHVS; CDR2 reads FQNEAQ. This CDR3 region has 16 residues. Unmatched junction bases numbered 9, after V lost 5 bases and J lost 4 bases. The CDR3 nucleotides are TGTGCCAGCAGCCATTTAGCGGGAGGGCCCCCAGAGACCCAGTACTTC. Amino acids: CASSHLAGGPPETQYF.

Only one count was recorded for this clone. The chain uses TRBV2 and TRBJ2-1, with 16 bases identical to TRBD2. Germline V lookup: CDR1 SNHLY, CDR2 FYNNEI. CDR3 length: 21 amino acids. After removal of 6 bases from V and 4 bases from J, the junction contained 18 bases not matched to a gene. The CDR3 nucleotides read TGTGCCAGCAGACCCCCCCCGGGACTAGCGGGAGGGTTCGGGTTGTACAATGAGCAGTTCTTC. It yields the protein CASRPPPGLAGGFGLYNEQFF.

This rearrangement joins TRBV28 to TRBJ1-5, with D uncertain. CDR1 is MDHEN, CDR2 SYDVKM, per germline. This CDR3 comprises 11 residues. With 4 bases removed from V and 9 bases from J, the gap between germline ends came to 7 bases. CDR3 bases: TGTGCCAGCAGTTCCGATAGGCCCCAGCATTTT. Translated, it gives CASSSDRPQHF.

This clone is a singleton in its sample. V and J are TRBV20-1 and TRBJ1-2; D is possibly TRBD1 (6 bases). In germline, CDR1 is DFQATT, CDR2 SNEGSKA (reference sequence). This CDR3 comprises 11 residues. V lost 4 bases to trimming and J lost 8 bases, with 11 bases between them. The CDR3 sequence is CSANQGLGYTF. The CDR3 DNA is TGCAGTGCTAATCAGGGGTTGGGCTACACCTTC.

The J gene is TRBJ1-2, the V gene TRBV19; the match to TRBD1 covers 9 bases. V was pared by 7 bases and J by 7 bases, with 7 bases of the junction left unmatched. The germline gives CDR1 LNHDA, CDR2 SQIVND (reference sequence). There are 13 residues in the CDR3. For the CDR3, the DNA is TGTGCCAGTATCGGGGACAGGGTAGGTGGCTACACCTTC. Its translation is CASIGDRVGGYTF.

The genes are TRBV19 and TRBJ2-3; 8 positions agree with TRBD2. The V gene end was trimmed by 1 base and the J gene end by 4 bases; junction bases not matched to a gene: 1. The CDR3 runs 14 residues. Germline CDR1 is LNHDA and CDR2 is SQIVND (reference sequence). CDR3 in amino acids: CASSIAGGPDTQYF. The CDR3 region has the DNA TGTGCCAGTAGTATAGCGGGAGGGCCAGATACGCAGTATTTT.

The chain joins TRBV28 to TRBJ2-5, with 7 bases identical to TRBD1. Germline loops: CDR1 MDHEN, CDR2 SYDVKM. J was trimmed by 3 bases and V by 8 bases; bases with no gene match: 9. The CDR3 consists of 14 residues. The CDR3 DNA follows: TGTGCCAGCGTGGGCCCGGACAGGAAAGAGACCCAGTACTTC. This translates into CASVGPDRKETQYF.

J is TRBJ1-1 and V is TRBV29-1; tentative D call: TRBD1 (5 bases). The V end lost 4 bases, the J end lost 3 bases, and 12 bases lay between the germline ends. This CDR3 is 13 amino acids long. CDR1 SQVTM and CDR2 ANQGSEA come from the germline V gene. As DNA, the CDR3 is TGCAGCGTTGGTACAGGCCGGTACACTGAAGCTTTCTTT. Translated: CSVGTGRYTEAFF.

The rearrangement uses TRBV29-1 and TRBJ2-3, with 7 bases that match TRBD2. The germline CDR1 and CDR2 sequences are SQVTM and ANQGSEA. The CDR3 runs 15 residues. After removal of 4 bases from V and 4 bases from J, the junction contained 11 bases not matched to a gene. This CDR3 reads CSVGKRGGSADTQYF. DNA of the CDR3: TGCAGCGTTGGAAAGCGTGGCGGGAGCGCAGATACGCAGTATTTT.

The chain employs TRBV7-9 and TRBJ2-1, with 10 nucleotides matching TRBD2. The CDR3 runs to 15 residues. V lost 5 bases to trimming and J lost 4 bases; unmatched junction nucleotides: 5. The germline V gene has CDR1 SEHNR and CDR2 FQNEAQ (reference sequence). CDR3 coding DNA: TGTGCCAGCAGCCAGGGGACTAGCGCTTACAATGAGCAGTTCTTC. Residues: CASSQGTSAYNEQFF. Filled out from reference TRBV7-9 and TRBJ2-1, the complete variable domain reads DTGVSQNPRHKITKRGQNVTFRCDPISEHNRLYWYRQTLGQGPEFLTYFQNEAQLEKSRLLSDRFSAERPKGSFSTLEIQRTEQGDSAMYLCASSQGTSAYNEQFFGPGTRLTVL.

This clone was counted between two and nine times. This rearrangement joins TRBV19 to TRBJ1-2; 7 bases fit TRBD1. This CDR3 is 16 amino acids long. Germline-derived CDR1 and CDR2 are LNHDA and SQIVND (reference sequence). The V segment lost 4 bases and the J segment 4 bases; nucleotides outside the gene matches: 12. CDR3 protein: CASSTPRQGSLYGYTF. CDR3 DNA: TGTGCCAGTAGTACCCCGAGACAGGGAAGTCTCTATGGCTACACCTTC.

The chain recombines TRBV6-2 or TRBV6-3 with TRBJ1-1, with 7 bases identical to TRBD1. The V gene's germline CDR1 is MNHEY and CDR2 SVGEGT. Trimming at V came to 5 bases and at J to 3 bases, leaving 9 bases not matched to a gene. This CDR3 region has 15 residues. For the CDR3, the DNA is TGTGCCAGCAGTAACCCCGGGACAGACCACACTGAAGCTTTCTTT. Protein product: CASSNPGTDHTEAFF.

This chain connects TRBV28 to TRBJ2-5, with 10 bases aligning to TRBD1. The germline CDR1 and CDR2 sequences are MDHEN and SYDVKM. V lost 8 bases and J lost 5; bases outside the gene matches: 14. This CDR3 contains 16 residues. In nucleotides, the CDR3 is TGTGCCAGCCGTGGCTGGGGACAGGGGTTTTTGGAGACCCAGTACTTC. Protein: CASRGWGQGFLETQYF.